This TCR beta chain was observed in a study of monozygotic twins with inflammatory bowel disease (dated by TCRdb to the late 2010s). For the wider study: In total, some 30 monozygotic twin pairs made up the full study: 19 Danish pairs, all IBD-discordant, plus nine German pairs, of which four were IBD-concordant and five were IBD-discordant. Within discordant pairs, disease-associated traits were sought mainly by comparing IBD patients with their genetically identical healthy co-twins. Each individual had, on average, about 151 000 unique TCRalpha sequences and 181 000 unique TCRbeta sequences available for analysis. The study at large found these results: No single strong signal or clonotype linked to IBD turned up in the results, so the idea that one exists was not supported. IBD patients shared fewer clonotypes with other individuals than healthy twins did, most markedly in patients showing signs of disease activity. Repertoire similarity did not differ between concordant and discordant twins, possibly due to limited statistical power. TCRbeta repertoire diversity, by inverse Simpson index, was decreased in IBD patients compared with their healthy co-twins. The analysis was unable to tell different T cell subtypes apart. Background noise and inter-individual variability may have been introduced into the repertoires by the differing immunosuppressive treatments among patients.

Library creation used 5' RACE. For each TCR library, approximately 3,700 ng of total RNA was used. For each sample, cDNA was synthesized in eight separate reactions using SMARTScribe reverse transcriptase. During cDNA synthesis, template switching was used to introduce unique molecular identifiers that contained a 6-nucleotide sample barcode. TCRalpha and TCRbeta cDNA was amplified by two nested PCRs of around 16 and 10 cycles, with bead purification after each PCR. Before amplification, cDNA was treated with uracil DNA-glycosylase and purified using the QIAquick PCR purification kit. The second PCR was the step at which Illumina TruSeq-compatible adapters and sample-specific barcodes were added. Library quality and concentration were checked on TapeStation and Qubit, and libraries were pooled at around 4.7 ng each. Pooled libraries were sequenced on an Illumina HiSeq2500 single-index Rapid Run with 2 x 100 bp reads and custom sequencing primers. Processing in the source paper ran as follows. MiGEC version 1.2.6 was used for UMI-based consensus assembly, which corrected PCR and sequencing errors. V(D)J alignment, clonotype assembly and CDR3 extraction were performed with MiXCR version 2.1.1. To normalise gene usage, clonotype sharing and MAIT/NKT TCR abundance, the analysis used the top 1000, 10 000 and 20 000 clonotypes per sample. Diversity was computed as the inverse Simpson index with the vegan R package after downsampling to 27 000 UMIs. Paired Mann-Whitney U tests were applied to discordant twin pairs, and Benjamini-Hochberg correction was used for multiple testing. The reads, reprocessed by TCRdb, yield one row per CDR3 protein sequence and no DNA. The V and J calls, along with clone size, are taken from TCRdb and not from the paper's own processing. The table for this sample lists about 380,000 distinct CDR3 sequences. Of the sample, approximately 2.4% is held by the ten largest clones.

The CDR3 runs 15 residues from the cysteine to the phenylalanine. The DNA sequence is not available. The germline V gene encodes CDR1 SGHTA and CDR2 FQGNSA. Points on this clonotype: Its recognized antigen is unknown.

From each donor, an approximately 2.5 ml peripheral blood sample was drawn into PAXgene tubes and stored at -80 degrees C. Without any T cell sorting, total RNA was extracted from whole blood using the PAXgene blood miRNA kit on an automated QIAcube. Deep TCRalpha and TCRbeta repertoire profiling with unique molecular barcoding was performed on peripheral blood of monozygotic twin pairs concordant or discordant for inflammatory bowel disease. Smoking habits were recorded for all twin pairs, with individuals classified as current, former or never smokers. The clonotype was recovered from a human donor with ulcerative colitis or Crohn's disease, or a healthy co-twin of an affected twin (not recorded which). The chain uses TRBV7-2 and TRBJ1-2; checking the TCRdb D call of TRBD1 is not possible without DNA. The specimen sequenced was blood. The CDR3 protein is CASSFGQGANYGYTF.